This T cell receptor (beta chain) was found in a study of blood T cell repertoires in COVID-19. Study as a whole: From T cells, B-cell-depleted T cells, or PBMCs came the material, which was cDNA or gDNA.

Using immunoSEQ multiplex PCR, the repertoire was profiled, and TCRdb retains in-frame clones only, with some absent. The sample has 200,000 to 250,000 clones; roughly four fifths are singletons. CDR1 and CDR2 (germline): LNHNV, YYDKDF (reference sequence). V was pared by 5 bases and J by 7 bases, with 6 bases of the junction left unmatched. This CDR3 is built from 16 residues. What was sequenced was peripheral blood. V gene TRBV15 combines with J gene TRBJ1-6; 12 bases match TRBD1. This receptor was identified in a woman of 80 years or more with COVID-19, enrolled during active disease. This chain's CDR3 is CATSGGGTGGNSPLHF. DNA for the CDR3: TGTGCCACCAGCGGAGGAGGGACAGGGGGCAATTCACCCCTCCACTTT.